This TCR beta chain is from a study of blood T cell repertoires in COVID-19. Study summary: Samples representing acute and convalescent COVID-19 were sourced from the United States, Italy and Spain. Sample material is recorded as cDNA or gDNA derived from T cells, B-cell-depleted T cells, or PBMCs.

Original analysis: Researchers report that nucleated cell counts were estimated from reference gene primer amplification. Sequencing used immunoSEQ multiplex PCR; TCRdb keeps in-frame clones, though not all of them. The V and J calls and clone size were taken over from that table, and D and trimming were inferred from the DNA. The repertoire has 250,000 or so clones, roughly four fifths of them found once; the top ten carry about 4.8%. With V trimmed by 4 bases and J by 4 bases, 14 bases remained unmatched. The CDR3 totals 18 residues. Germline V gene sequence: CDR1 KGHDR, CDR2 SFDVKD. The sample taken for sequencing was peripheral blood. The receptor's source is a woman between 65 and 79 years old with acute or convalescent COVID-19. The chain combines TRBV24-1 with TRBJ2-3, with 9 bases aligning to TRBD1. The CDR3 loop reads CATSEIVAGTGTSDTQYF. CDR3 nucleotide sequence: TGTGCCACCAGTGAGATTGTTGCCGGGACAGGGACGTCAGATACGCAGTATTTT.